One TCR beta chain is described in this entry. No antigen is known for it. Per-base qualities were not stored, and no clone one base away is much larger. This entry belongs to a study of cytomegalovirus exposure and HLA in healthy donors (dated by TCRdb to 2015 to 2018). General notes on the study: In an earlier analysis of fewer than 750 of the donors, 276 Gb of sequence data and roughly 100 million unique TCR beta sequences from approximately 180 million T cells were reported. An early release that covered 500 to 800 HLA-typed donors contained around 300 gigabases of sequencing data and about 93 million unique TCR sequences. The genetic ancestry cluster associated with self-reported Caucasian donors included over 65% of the 398 genotyped donors. The aim of the study was to test whether cataloging public T cell receptors could identify signatures of past pathogen exposure. Using immunosequencing, the study profiled T cell repertoires from 666 subjects and related those repertoires to cytomegalovirus serostatus. Besides the first cohort of about 730 subjects, a separate validation cohort made up of roughly 130 different subjects was used. To predict cytomegalovirus infection status, the study combined high-throughput TCR immunosequencing, statistical association of individual TCRs with disease status, and machine learning. In a later analysis, previously published TCR beta repertoires from 500 to 750 donors were re-analyzed and high-resolution HLA genotyping was added so that TCR occurrence patterns could be studied. The later analysis used no new phenotypic data to find candidate immune exposures, relying instead on TCR beta sequences and their occurrence across donors. An earlier analysis of 587 of the donors used high-throughput TCR beta sequencing to judge whether each TCR beta V gene segment behaved as functional or pseudogenic. Donor age, sex, ethnicity and CMV serostatus were compiled together with the repertoire data. Genome-wide SNP genotypes for about 60% of the 666 donors were used in a later genetic analysis, which treated that subset as a discovery cohort. Every discovery cohort repertoire had been produced on one sequencing platform. HLA typing included class I and class II loci at four-digit resolution. The number of donors typed differed by locus, with 629-630 for A, B, C, DRB1 and DQB1, roughly 550 for DQA1, 600 to 610 for DPA1, and about 450 for DPB1. About 5 DR-DQ haplotypes were handled as single units for association and clustering, since linkage in the cohort was strong. Across some 400 genotyped donors of the cohort, an average of 235,054 unique TCR beta nucleotide sequences per donor were sequenced, and about a sixth of those sequences were non-productive. What the research found in general, with its limitations: According to a later analysis, most CMV-associated TCR beta chains appeared to be HLA-restricted, and the HLA associations seemed to be driven largely by CMV exposure. In a later genetic analysis, fewer N-insertions in productive TCRs were reported among donors in an Asian-associated ancestry cluster than the approximately 630-donor mean. An earlier analysis of approximately 540 of the donors showed that most TCR beta V segments appeared in productive rearrangements either about 90% or about 30% of the time, which broadly matched IMGT annotations. The classifier was reported to diagnose cytomegalovirus status with high specificity and sensitivity in both the original and validation cohorts. Several of the top co-occurrence clusters appeared to be linked to parvovirus B19, influenza, CMV and Epstein-Barr virus, according to a later analysis. Across donors, most TCR sequences were observed very rarely, whereas some public TCRs were present in many individuals. For the cohort, immune exposure information was limited to CMV serostatus. Correlated functional status among segregating V segments might be attributable to linkage disequilibrium, but an unknown experimental factor could not be ruled out. The presence/absence analyses assumed that sequencing depth was roughly uniform across donors, and that assumption may not be true. The 87-base-pair reads could not distinguish some IMGT-functional V segments, including TRBV6-2 and TRBV6-3, so those segments were excluded. According to a later analysis, TCR association rates differed among HLA loci, with DRB1 alleles showing the most associated TCRs and HLA-C alleles showing the fewest. A later analysis found that HLA-associated TCR beta chains were more clonally expanded and had lower generation probabilities than equally common non-associated chains. The earlier analysis of nearly 600 of the donors excluded seventeen rarely observed V segments, including chromosome 9 orphons, because counts were too low. Assigning TCR associations to individual alleles was difficult when HLA alleles, especially DR and DQ, strongly co-occurred. In the study, some 180 TCR beta chains were listed as associated with cytomegalovirus. It was suggested by the authors that the approach could potentially be generalized to other disease states and immunological phenotypes. The sequencing pipeline was judged likely to have produced a cluster of highly shared sequence variants as a technical artifact. A further reported finding was that TCR beta sequences accurately predicted the HLA-A and HLA-B alleles for most subjects in the first cohort. In vitro tests confirmed that a few of the cytomegalovirus-associated TCR beta chains recognize cytomegalovirus antigens. In a later analysis, more than 15,000 TCR beta sequences were associated with specific HLA alleles at a false discovery rate of 0.05. An association between a missense DCLRE1C variant and V-gene and J-gene trimming of TCR beta chains was found in a later genetic analysis and replicated in an independent cohort. Only TCR beta chains were sequenced in this cohort, and the absence of alpha or paired-chain data limited detectable features. Because HLA typing was unavailable for some donors at each locus, only the typed subset was used in association tests.

Via the germline V gene, CDR1 is SGHDT and CDR2 YYEEEE. Relative to germline, V is missing 6 bases and J is missing 4 bases, with 10 bases of the junction outside any gene match. The CDR3 holds 17 amino acids from the cysteine to the phenylalanine. The only DNA kept is the CDR3, 51 bases in frame from the first base. The cohort comprised several hundred healthy bone marrow donors. At the time of sampling, every cohort member was nominally healthy, though immune exposures that went unrecorded were likely present. The donor was CMV seropositive and was included in the group of almost 300 seropositive cohort members. A peripheral blood sample was provided by each donor, and peripheral blood mononuclear cells were used for TCR beta sequencing. Genomic DNA was extracted from the blood cell samples with the Qiagen DNeasy Blood Extraction Kit. Library construction relied on the immunoSEQ multiplex PCR assay. For the multiplex PCR, a mixture combining 60 forward primers for TCR Vbeta segments and 13 reverse primers for TCR Jbeta segments was used. Amplification of the CDR3 region of rearranged TCR beta genes was performed with a multiplex PCR assay on genomic DNA. The Illumina HiSeq System was used to sequence the amplified TCR beta libraries as 87-base-pair reads. As for the authors' bioinformatics: A later analysis counted tens of millions of unique TCR beta chains across the 666 repertoires, and roughly 10 million of these chains were shared by at least two donors. To remove PCR and sequencing errors, raw reads were error-corrected and collapsed into unique sequences using a nearest-neighbor algorithm that merged closely related sequences. To assign V, D and J gene segments, CDR3 sequences were aligned to IMGT reference sequences. For a sequence to be retained, a match of at least six nucleotides was required to both a V gene segment and a J gene segment. A rearrangement was called productive if the CDR3 had no stop codons and remained in frame with V and J, and every other rearrangement was called non-productive. Following IMGT convention, CDR3 was defined as the stretch from the second conserved V-encoded cysteine to the conserved J-encoded phenylalanine. The earlier analysis of some 550 of the donors excluded any sequence lacking an unambiguous match to a single V gene segment. In an earlier analysis of some 590 of the donors, V segments were called functional above 56.7% productive rearrangements and were called segregating when the between-donor standard deviation exceeded 5%. A statistical classification framework was built for diagnosing cytomegalovirus status from the catalog of TCR beta chain sequences. In a later analysis, TCR nucleotide sequences were compared against IMGT/GENE-DB human TR gene sequences so that V and J genes could be assigned. The TCRdist pipeline was used in a later analysis to assign CDR3 sequences and most-parsimonious VDJ recombination scenarios. In a later analysis, every TCR beta chain was defined by the combination of its CDR3 amino acid sequence and its V-gene family, and reads without a unique V-gene family were dropped. A later analysis removed 600 or so highly shared, low-generation-probability nucleotide sequences to deal with suspected cross-contamination and a sequencing artifact. A later analysis calculated a clonal expansion index for each public chain from normalized within-repertoire ranks of inferred template counts. Generation probabilities in a later analysis came from a VDJ recombination model fitted to out-of-frame rearrangements, and those results were checked against IGoR. Hypergeometric tests were used in a later analysis to score TCR-TCR, TCR-HLA and TCR-CMV co-occurrence, with a repertoire-size bias correction applied to the TCR pairs. To estimate false discovery rates, a later analysis permuted the HLA or CMV assignments 20 times. In a later analysis, co-occurring TCRs were grouped using DBSCAN, with TCRdist sequence similarity added in when clustering inside HLA-allele-positive subsets. Co-occurrence clustering excluded repertoires with fewer than 30,000 or more than 120,000 public chains, plus five with anomalous nucleotide sharing. TCRdb took over this immuneACCESS table, retaining in-frame rearrangements with V and J assigned. Such tables are incomplete; in checked studies, under half of the missing clones stem from an unresolved V gene, and the remainder is unexplained. That table supplies the V and J calls and clone size; D and trimming were determined from the DNA. For this sample there are 150,000 or so clones; around 80% appear just once. Of the sample, about 13% falls within the top ten clones.

The material sequenced was PBMCs. The clonotype was recovered from a man aged 40-49 years in good health and CMV-seropositive. Rearrangement joined TRBV5-6 to TRBJ2-5, with 15 bases aligning to TRBD2. DNA sequence: TGTGCCAGCACCTATCGGGGACTAGCGGGAGGAGGAGAGACCCAGTACTTC. This gives the protein CASTYRGLAGGGETQYF.